The clone carrying this T cell receptor (beta chain) was counted many times. Its antigen is as yet unknown. This specimen includes other DNA sequences encoding the same CDR3. This sample is part of a study of shared clonotypes between healthy human individuals. Study-wide background: Three plates were used per donor for CD4 naive, three for CD4 memory, two for CD8 naive and one for CD8 memory.

The table came from immunoSEQ multiplex PCR; TCRdb's copy has only in-frame clones and leaves some out. Among 650,000 to 750,000 clones, 72% were seen once, and the ten largest hold about 2%. Healthy adults negative for HIV, lacking recent acute infections or vaccinations, served as donors. Germline V lookup: CDR1 SGHRS, CDR2 YFSETQ. This CDR3 is 15 amino acids long. V shed 2 bases, J shed 3 bases, and the junction held 1 base outside the gene matches. Findings and caveats of the study: Against clonotypes common to all four donors, non-shared ones had lower generation probabilities. Of the naive CD4 clonotypes, around 4.8% were shared across a handful of donors.

The sequencing sample was made of memory CD4+ T cells sorted from blood. Subset in this sample: CD45RA-negative fraction. The sequence was collected from a woman aged 25 to 39 in good health. The V gene is TRBV5-1, the J gene TRBJ2-1; 11 positions agree with TRBD2. In DNA form, the CDR3 reads TGCGCCAGCAGCTTAGGGACTAGCGGCTACAATGAGCAGTTCTTC. Encoded protein: CASSLGTSGYNEQFF.